This passage covers 10 T cell receptor beta chains from one sample sequenced in a study of Graves' ophthalmopathy and Graves' hyperthyroidism. The sequenced template was RNA, covering the TCR beta CDR3 region. Following a first-round RT-PCR that used HTBI primers, a second-round multiplex PCR was carried out. MiXCR, run by TCRdb on the multiplex PCR reads, gives a single entry per CDR3 protein. The table shows about 58,000 distinct CDR3 sequences, with less than 65% occurring only once. The specimen sequenced was peripheral blood. The origin of the receptors is an adult woman with Graves' ophthalmopathy.

The chain employs TRBV7-9 and TRBJ2-6; 7 bases match TRBD2. The CDR3 has 16 amino acids. The J segment lost 2 bases and the V segment lost 5 bases, leaving 6 bases of the junction unmatched. Germline-derived CDR1 and CDR2 are SEHNR and FQNEAQ (reference sequence). The CDR3 here is CASSPVSGAGANVLTF. In DNA, the CDR3 is TGTGCCAGCAGCCCCGTGAGCGGGGCTGGGGCCAACGTCCTGACTTTC.

This clonotype came up many times. At one of its ends the junction is not consistent with the germline gene, which may arise from a read error. The genes are TRBV6-5 and TRBJ1-4; D is undetermined. Germline values: CDR1 MNHEY, CDR2 SVGAGI. The CDR3 loop spans 14 amino acids. The CDR3 sequence is CASSYSGGNEKLFF. The CDR3 nucleotides read TGTGCCAGCAGCTACTCGGGCGGTAATGAAAAACTGTTTTTT.

Details on this clonotype: An end of the junction does not agree with germline; a read error may underlie this. The chain links TRBV24-1 to TRBJ2-4; D is unclear. The CDR3 is 12 amino acids. CDR1 is KGHDR, CDR2 SFDVKD, per germline. The CDR3 protein is CVTSDLKNIQNF. CDR3 nucleotide sequence: TGTGTCACCAGTGATTTGAAGAACATTCAGAACTTC.

This rearrangement joins TRBV6-6 to TRBJ1-1, with a tentative D call TRBD1 (6 bases). The germline CDR1 and CDR2 sequences are MNHNY and SVGAGI (reference sequence). The CDR3 consists of 14 residues. V lost 5 bases and J 1 base, leaving 11 bases between the germline ends. CDR3 nucleotides: TGTGCCAGCAGTGATACAGGGACGAACACTGAAGCTTTCTTT. Translation gives CASSDTGTNTEAFF.

This clonotype ranks as medium-sized. The DNA of the CDR3 is TGTGCCACCAGCAGAGAAGCGAGAAGCACAGATACGCAGTATTTT. Encoded protein: CATSREARSTDTQYF. The chain couples TRBV15 to TRBJ2-3; D is unclear. The length of the CDR3 is 15 residues. Trimming pared 0 bases from V and 0 bases from J, leaving 7 bases between. Germline V CDR1 and CDR2: LNHNV, YYDKDF (reference sequence).

This clonotype was recorded many times. V is TRBV6-2 or TRBV6-3 and J is TRBJ2-3; D is undetermined. Trimming took 6 bases from V and 8 from J, leaving 9 bases between them. Germline CDR1 MNHEY, CDR2 SVGEGT. The CDR3 sequence is 11 residues long. The CDR3 sequence: CASSPKGTQYF. The CDR3 nucleotides read TGTGCCAGCAGCCCAAAGGGTACGCAGTATTTT.

The table lists this clonotype with a count of one. The chain couples TRBV29-1 to TRBJ1-3; 7 bases fit TRBD1. Germline CDR1 reads SQVTM; CDR2 reads ANQGSEA. J was trimmed by 2 bases and V by 6 bases; bases with no gene match: 13. The CDR3 length is 16 residues. The CDR3 sequence is CSVGFQGTGAGNTIYF. The CDR3 bases are TGCAGCGTGGGGTTTCAGGGCACAGGGGCTGGAAACACCATATATTTT.

The gene calls are TRBV19 and TRBJ1-5, with a tentative D call TRBD1 (6 bases). The germline CDR1 and CDR2 sequences are LNHDA and SQIVND (reference sequence). This CDR3 is 13 amino acids long. V was pared by 11 bases and J by 7 bases, with 18 bases between. CDR3 sequence reads: CAWRRGANQPQHF. The CDR3 DNA is TGTGCCTGGAGGCGGGGGGCCAACCAGCCCCAGCATTTT.

This clonotype was detected ten times or more. V usage is TRBV28 and J usage is TRBJ2-7, with 12 bases fitting TRBD2. The CDR3 consists of 14 residues. Germline assignment: CDR1 MDHEN and CDR2 SYDVKM. V trimming: 5 bases; J trimming: 6 bases; junction bases outside the gene matches: 5. The CDR3 is CASSTPGLAGEQYF. CDR3 DNA sequence: TGTGCCAGCAGTACCCCGGGACTAGCGGGCGAGCAGTACTTC. The entire variable domain, with the rest obtained from reference TRBV28 and TRBJ2-7, is as follows: DVKVTQSSRYLVKRTGEKVFLECVQDMDHENMFWYRQDPGLGLRLIYFSYDVKMKEKGDIPEGYSVSREKKERFSLILESASTNQTSMYLCASSTPGLAGEQYFGPGTRLTVT.

In its sample, this clonotype was seen many times. The chain has TRBV9 and TRBJ2-7, with 11 bases lining up with TRBD1. The length of the CDR3 is 14 residues. J gave up 6 bases and V 4 bases, and 6 bases lay outside the gene matches. Germline V gives CDR1 SGDLS, CDR2 YYNGEE. The CDR3 sequence is CASSPGTGGVEQYF. DNA of the CDR3: TGTGCCAGCAGCCCGGGGACAGGGGGTGTCGAGCAGTACTTC.